This TCR beta chain stems from a study of beta chain features in type 1 diabetes. Study-wide background: Investigators examined 107,917,701 sorted cells across all samples.

This clone was observed a handful of times. The antigen is unknown. Notes on the study in general: Sampled from patients, naive, central memory and Treg TCRB repertoires appeared more similar than those sampled from healthy donors.

V was shortened by 4 bases and J by 9 bases, with 10 bases between the two germline ends. This CDR3 region has 12 residues. Per germline, CDR1 LNHDA and CDR2 SQIVND (reference sequence). Every bit of the isolated RNA underwent reverse transcription, so sequencing read expressed TCRB transcripts. Only in-frame clones appear in the TCRdb table, and some are missing; sequencing was by immunoSEQ multiplex PCR. The profile shows under 250,000 clones, about 14% of them singletons. The chain links TRBV19 to TRBJ1-5, with D unclear. This TCR derives from a woman aged 35 to 49 in good health. Sequenced material: naive CD4+ T cells from blood. DNA for the CDR3: TGTGCCAGTAGTACCCCCGAGGGGCCCCAGCATTTT. Residues: CASSTPEGPQHF.